Sequencing of this TCR beta chain was carried out in a study of response to subunit inactivated influenza vaccine. This clonotype occurred a few times. The antigen is unknown. Study observations and caveats: The authors suggested that every seasonal influenza vaccination recruits few new T cells.

TCRdb processed the RT-PCR reads anew with MiXCR; each CDR3 protein has one entry. The table includes over 150,000 distinct CDR3 sequences, roughly an eighth detected once. The ends lost 3 bases at V and 5 bases at J; junction bases unmatched: 4. CDR1 and CDR2 (germline): MDHEN, SYDVKM. The CDR3 loop spans 15 amino acids. Specimen: CD8+ T cells sorted from PBMCs, collected 5 days after vaccination. This TCR came from a man over 45 who received an inactivated influenza vaccine. The V gene is TRBV28, the J gene TRBJ2-1, with 10 bases identical to TRBD2. The CDR3 DNA sequence: TGTGCCAGCAGTTTCAGCGGGAGGGTCCACAATGAGCAGTTCTTC. Translation: CASSFSGRVHNEQFF.